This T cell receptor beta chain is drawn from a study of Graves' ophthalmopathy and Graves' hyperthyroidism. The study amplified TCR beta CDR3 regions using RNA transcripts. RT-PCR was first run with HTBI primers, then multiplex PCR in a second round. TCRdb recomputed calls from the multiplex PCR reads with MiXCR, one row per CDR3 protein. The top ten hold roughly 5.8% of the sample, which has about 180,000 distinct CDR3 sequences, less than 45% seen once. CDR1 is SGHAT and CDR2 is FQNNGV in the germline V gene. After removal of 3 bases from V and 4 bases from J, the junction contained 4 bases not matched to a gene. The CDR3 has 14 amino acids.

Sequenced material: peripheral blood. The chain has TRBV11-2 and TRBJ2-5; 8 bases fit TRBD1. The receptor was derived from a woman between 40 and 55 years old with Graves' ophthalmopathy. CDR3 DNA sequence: TGTGCCAGCAGCTTCTTTGGGACAGGAGAGACCCAGTACTTC. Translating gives CASSFFGTGETQYF. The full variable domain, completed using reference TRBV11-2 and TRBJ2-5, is EAGVAQSPRYKIIEKRQSVAFWCNPISGHATLYWYQQILGQGPKLLIQFQNNGVVDDSQLPKDRFSAERLKGVDSTLKIQPAKLEDSAVYLCASSFFGTGETQYFGPGTRLLVL.